The entry below describes one T cell receptor (beta chain). Other DNA variants within this sample encode the same CDR3. The authors' processing: Amplification with reference gene primers provided the estimates of nucleated cell counts. Sequenced by immunoSEQ multiplex PCR; TCRdb stores in-frame clones only, minus some. Clone size and the V and J calls come from that table; the DNA yielded D and trimming. The profile shows about 80,000 clones, around 88% of them singletons. V lost 1 base and J 3 bases, leaving 8 bases between the germline ends. This CDR3 is built from 14 residues. Per germline, CDR1 SEHNR and CDR2 FQNEAQ (reference sequence). This specimen belongs to a study of blood T cell repertoires in COVID-19. Study-level information: Acute-phase and convalescent COVID-19 samples originated in the United States, Italy and Spain. Sample material is recorded as cDNA or gDNA derived from T cells, B-cell-depleted T cells, or PBMCs.

The sample taken for sequencing was peripheral blood. This TCR came from a man between 25 and 39 years old with acute or convalescent COVID-19. The gene calls are TRBV7-9 and TRBJ2-3; maybe TRBD1 (5 bases). The CDR3 sequence: CASSLVSGTDTQYF. The DNA for the CDR3 is TGTGCCAGCAGCTTAGTATCAGGGACAGATACGCAGTATTTT.